What follows is one T cell receptor (beta chain) and its context. Sequencing was performed with immunoSEQ multiplex PCR; in TCRdb, only in-frame clones are kept and a portion is missing. Of 200,000 to 250,000 clones in the sample, approximately 77% are singletons; the top ten hold about 3.9%. CDR1 is SGHTA and CDR2 is FQGNSA in the germline V gene. The CDR3 has 12 amino acids. V was pared by 8 bases and J by 5 bases, with 12 bases between. These data belong to a study of blood T cell repertoires in COVID-19. The V call is TRBV7-2, the J call TRBJ1-1; no reliable D call. Sequencing was carried out using peripheral blood. The sequence derives from an elderly woman with acute or convalescent COVID-19. The CDR3 spells CASSGLRTEAFF. The CDR3 DNA reads as TGTGCCAGCTCTGGGCTACGGACTGAAGCTTTCTTT.